This entry is about one T cell receptor (beta chain). What it binds is unknown. The germline CDR1 and CDR2 sequences are MNHNY and SVGAGI (reference sequence). J was trimmed by 3 bases and V by 8 bases; bases with no gene match: 10. The CDR3 totals 15 residues. Clones were sequenced by immunoSEQ multiplex PCR, and TCRdb holds only the in-frame ones, with some missing. The repertoire holds fewer than 25,000 clones, around 90% seen once, with about 10% in the top ten. The record originates from a study of lymphopenia after photon versus proton radiotherapy. Study outcomes and limitations: After lymphocyte nadir, photon-treated repertoires showed oligoclonal expansion, especially CD8+ Temra. Proton therapy kept repertoires fairly stable, unlike photons, which gained effector/memory cells.

The sequencing used peripheral blood, collected from a patient treated with proton-based radiotherapy. This TCR derives from a woman aged 65 to 85 with pancreatic cancer. Some clones in this sample may be carry-over from other donors' samples. The chain combines TRBV6-6 with TRBJ1-5; 7 bases match TRBD1. The CDR3 sequence is CASEGRDRFNQPQHF. CDR3 sequence (DNA): TGTGCCAGCGAAGGTAGGGACAGATTCAATCAGCCCCAGCATTTT.